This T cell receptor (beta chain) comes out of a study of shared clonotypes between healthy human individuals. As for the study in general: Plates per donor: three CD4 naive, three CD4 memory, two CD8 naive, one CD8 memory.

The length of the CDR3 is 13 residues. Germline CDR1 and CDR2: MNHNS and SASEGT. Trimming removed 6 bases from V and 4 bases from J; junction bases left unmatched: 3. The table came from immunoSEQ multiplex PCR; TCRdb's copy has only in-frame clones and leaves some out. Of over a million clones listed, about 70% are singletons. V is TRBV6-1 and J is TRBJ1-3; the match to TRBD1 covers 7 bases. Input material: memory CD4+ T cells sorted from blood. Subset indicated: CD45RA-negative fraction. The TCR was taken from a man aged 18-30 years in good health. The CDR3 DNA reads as TGTGCCAGCAGAACAGGGGAGGGAAACACCATATATTTT. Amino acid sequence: CASRTGEGNTIYF.